The clone carrying this TCR beta chain was seen only a few times. The entry originates in a study of cytomegalovirus exposure and HLA in healthy donors. The PCR had 60 Vbeta and 13 Jbeta primers. Profiling relied on immunoSEQ multiplex PCR, and the TCRdb table lists in-frame clones only, not all of them. The table has approximately 100,000 clones, around three quarters seen once; the top ten hold around 4%. Germline values: CDR1 SGHNT, CDR2 YENEEA. The CDR3 runs 13 residues. V was shortened by 5 bases and J by 5 bases, with 12 bases between the two germline ends. The chain uses TRBV11-3 and TRBJ1-1; D not certain. The TCR was taken from a female donor in good health and CMV-seropositive. Specimen: PBMCs. The CDR3 protein is CASSLTAATEAFF. For the CDR3, the DNA is TGTGCCAGCAGCCTGACGGCGGCAACTGAAGCTTTCTTT.